These 32 T cell receptor beta chains came from one sample sequenced in a study of beta chain features in type 1 diabetes. Expressed TCRB transcripts were sequenced after all isolated RNA was converted to cDNA. Profiled with immunoSEQ multiplex PCR; TCRdb holds only in-frame clones, not every one. The data show 200,000 to 250,000 clones, with approximately 11% seen just once and roughly 1.3% held by the top ten. The specimen was central memory CD4+ T cells from blood. Source of these receptors: a man aged 18 to 30 in good health.

This clone was counted between two and nine times. J is TRBJ2-1 and V is TRBV30; tentatively, D is TRBD2 (5 bases). The CDR3 is made up of 13 amino acids. With 2 bases removed from V and 8 bases from J, the gap between germline ends came to 13 bases. Per the germline V gene, CDR1 is GTSNPN and CDR2 is SVGIG (reference sequence). Written as DNA, the CDR3 is TGTGCCTGGAGTCGTGGACTGTCCGATGAGCAGTTCTTC. Amino acids: CAWSRGLSDEQFF. Full variable domain (missing parts from reference TRBV30 and TRBJ2-1): SQTIHQWPATLVQPVGSPLSLECTVEGTSNPNLYWYRQAAGRGLQLLFYSVGIGQISSEVPQNLSASRPQDRQFILSSKKLLLSDSGFYLCAWSRGLSDEQFFGPGTRLTVL.

In this sample, this clone turned up a few times. CDR3 protein: CASSWSGSGEQYF. The CDR3 nucleotides read TGTGCCAGCAGCTGGAGCGGGAGCGGCGAGCAGTACTTC. The chain combines TRBV7-9 with TRBJ2-7, with 8 bases identical to TRBD2. Unmatched junction bases numbered 5, after V lost 4 bases and J lost 6 bases. The CDR3 contains 13 residues. Looked up from germline, CDR1 is SEHNR and CDR2 is FQNEAQ (reference sequence).

A few counts support this clone. The V gene is TRBV30, the J gene TRBJ2-3; D is uncertain. V lost 3 bases to trimming and J lost 0 bases, with 7 bases between them. Germline V gene data show CDR1 as GTSNPN and CDR2 as SVGIG (reference sequence). This CDR3 region has 13 residues. In nucleotides, the CDR3 is TGTGCCTGGAGGGACCTTAGCACAGATACGCAGTATTTT. This gives the protein CAWRDLSTDTQYF.

This clone was recorded many times. This chain uses TRBV2 with TRBJ2-5; D may correspond to TRBD1 or TRBD2 (6 bases each). V shed 8 bases and J shed 4 bases, with 20 bases lying between them. The length of the CDR3 is 15 residues. CDR1 is SNHLY, CDR2 FYNNEI, per germline. This chain's CDR3 is CASGTDRGRGETQYF. The CDR3 bases are TGTGCCAGCGGCACAGACCGGGGGCGCGGAGAGACCCAGTACTTC.

This clone was counted between two and nine times. A far larger clone is off by one base, so a read error is likely. The chain links TRBV25-1 to TRBJ2-7, with 8 bases fitting TRBD1. Germline V gene data show CDR1 as MGHDK and CDR2 as SYGVNS. CDR3 size: 14 residues. The V gene end was trimmed by 5 bases and the J gene end by 0 bases; junction bases not matched to a gene: 3. In nucleotides, the CDR3 is TGTGCCAGCAGTAGACAGGGGTTCTCCTACGAGCAGTACTTC. Translated: CASSRQGFSYEQYF.

Only a few counts were recorded for this clone. This same CDR3 is encoded by further DNA sequences in the sample. The rearrangement joins TRBV5-1 to TRBJ2-5; 7 nucleotides line up with TRBD2. The CDR3 covers 14 residues. Trimming cost V 2 bases and J 5 bases; bases outside gene matches: 6. CDR1 and CDR2 (germline): SGHRS, YFSETQ. CDR3 sequence reads: CASSFLAGEETQYF. The CDR3 coding sequence is TGCGCCAGCAGCTTTTTAGCGGGCGAGGAGACCCAGTACTTC.

The chain recombines TRBV9 with TRBJ1-5, with 8 bases that match TRBD1. V shed 5 bases and J 5 bases; nucleotides not matched to a gene: 9. Germline-derived CDR1 and CDR2 are SGDLS and YYNGEE. The CDR3 is 15 amino acids. Here the CDR3 reads CASSSQGVRDQPQHF. CDR3 nucleotide sequence: TGTGCCAGCAGTTCACAGGGGGTGAGGGATCAGCCCCAGCATTTT. The whole variable domain, filled in from reference TRBV9 and TRBJ1-5, reads DSGVTQTPKHLITATGQRVTLRCSPRSGDLSVYWYQQSLDQGLQFLIQYYNGEERAKGNILERFSAQQFPDLHSELNLSSLELGDSALYFCASSSQGVRDQPQHFGDGTRLSIL.

The genes are TRBV19 and TRBJ2-7; D tentatively reads TRBD1 or TRBD2 (5 bases each). The germline gives CDR1 LNHDA, CDR2 SQIVND (reference sequence). This CDR3 comprises 15 residues. Trimming stripped 3 bases from V and 4 bases from J, with 16 bases between. CDR3 in amino acids: CASSIFEGKGYEQYF. The DNA for the CDR3 is TGTGCCAGTAGTATCTTCGAGGGAAAGGGGTACGAGCAGTACTTC.

This clone was recorded a few times. This chain's CDR3 is CASSRPTSGTDTQYF. CDR3 DNA: TGTGCCAGCAGCCGCCCTACTAGCGGGACAGATACGCAGTATTTT. This chain connects TRBV7-6 to TRBJ2-3, with TRBD2 matching 9 bases. Germline-derived CDR1 and CDR2 are SGHVS and FNYEAQ. CDR3 length: 15 residues. Unmatched junction bases numbered 6, after V lost 5 bases and J lost 3 bases. The whole variable domain, remainder taken from reference TRBV7-6 and TRBJ2-3, is GAGVSQSPRYKVTKRGQDVALRCDPISGHVSLYWYRQALGQGPEFLTYFNYEAQQDKSGLPNDRFSAERPEGSISTLTIQRTEQRDSAMYRCASSRPTSGTDTQYFGPGTRLTVL.

This chain links TRBV2 with TRBJ2-5; the D is unclear. Looked up from germline, CDR1 is SNHLY and CDR2 is FYNNEI. The ends were cut back, 3 bases at V and 5 bases at J, with 7 bases in the middle. The CDR3 contains 12 residues. CDR3 residues: CASSEERETQYF. CDR3 nucleotides: TGTGCCAGCAGTGAGGAACGGGAGACCCAGTACTTC.

This clone showed up just a few times. The rearrangement joins TRBV14 to TRBJ2-1; 14 bases map to TRBD2. Germline-derived CDR1 and CDR2 are SGHDN and FVKESK. With V trimmed by 4 bases and J by 9 bases, 8 bases remained unmatched. CDR3 length equals 16 residues. CDR3 sequence (DNA): TGTGCCAGCAGCCGAAGACTAGCGGGAGGGCCGAGTGAGCAGTTCTTC. This encodes CASSRRLAGGPSEQFF.

This clone has more than one count but fewer than ten. The gene calls are TRBV13 and TRBJ2-7; 10 bases match TRBD2. J lost 3 bases, V lost 5 bases, and 7 bases had no gene match. CDR3 length: 15 amino acids. CDR1 and CDR2 from the germline V gene are PRHDT and FYEKMQ (reference sequence). As DNA, the CDR3 is TGTGCCAGCAGCCCTTCTAGCGGGAGAAGCTACGAGCAGTACTTC. Its translation: CASSPSSGRSYEQYF.

This clone occurred a few times. The J gene is TRBJ2-6, the V gene TRBV5-1; 9 bases match TRBD1. The CDR3 contains 15 residues. The V and J ends lost 0 bases and 8 bases, in that order; junction bases with no gene match: 3. In germline, CDR1 is SGHRS, CDR2 YFSETQ. The CDR3 is CASSLETGGTNVLTF. CDR3 bases: TGCGCCAGCAGCTTGGAGACAGGGGGTACCAACGTCCTGACTTTC.

The sample holds many counts of this clone. The same CDR3 can be traced to other DNA sequences in this sample. The genes are TRBV4-3 and TRBJ2-6, with TRBD2 as a possible D gene (5 bases). Trimming pared 0 bases from V and 6 bases from J, leaving 18 bases between. Germline V lookup: CDR1 LGHNA, CDR2 YSLEER. The CDR3 runs to 18 residues. As DNA, the CDR3 is TGCGCCAGCAGCCAAGATGCCCCTGAGGGAGCGGAGGCCAACGTCCTGACTTTC. This gives the protein CASSQDAPEGAEANVLTF.

The chain couples TRBV5-1 to TRBJ2-5; the D call may be TRBD1 or TRBD2 (6 bases each). CDR1 and CDR2 from the germline V gene are SGHRS and YFSETQ. The CDR3 contains 14 residues. V was trimmed by 4 bases and J by 1 base, leaving 11 bases between them. CDR3 protein: CASSRRGAQETQYF. As DNA, the CDR3 is TGCGCCAGCAGCAGGAGGGGGGCCCAAGAGACCCAGTACTTC.

Only a few counts were recorded for this clone. CDR3 protein: CASSASGVEQYF. DNA for the CDR3: TGTGCCAGCAGCGCATCCGGGGTGGAGCAGTACTTC. V usage is TRBV7-6 and J usage is TRBJ2-7; maybe TRBD2 (5 bases). V lost 5 bases to trimming and J lost 7 bases, with 12 bases between them. From germline, CDR1 is SGHVS and CDR2 FNYEAQ. The CDR3 runs 12 residues.

There are a few counts of this clone. The chain has TRBV2 and TRBJ2-4; D is perhaps TRBD1 or TRBD2 (5 bases each). V was pared by 0 bases and J by 15 bases, with 15 bases between. Germline CDR1 reads SNHLY; CDR2 reads FYNNEI. This CDR3 has 13 amino acids. DNA for the CDR3: TGTGCCAGCAGTGAAGCCAGGACTGACAGTGGGTACTTC. The encoded protein is CASSEARTDSGYF.

This clone has just a few counts. V usage is TRBV27 and J usage is TRBJ2-1, with 8 bases matching TRBD2. CDR1 is MNHEY and CDR2 is SMNVEV in the germline V gene (reference sequence). The CDR3 is 15 amino acids. V lost 8 bases and J lost 2; bases outside the gene matches: 8. DNA of the CDR3: TGTGCCAGCGATCCGGGACTAGTGCCCTACAATGAGCAGTTCTTC. Its translation: CASDPGLVPYNEQFF.

The chain joins TRBV9 to TRBJ2-3; maybe TRBD1 (6 bases). Germline CDR1 SGDLS, CDR2 YYNGEE. V lost 4 bases and J 5 bases, leaving 14 bases between the germline ends. The CDR3 is 14 residues long. CDR3 nucleotide sequence: TGTGCCAGCAGCACAGGGAGTATTGGAGATACGCAGTATTTT. Translating gives CASSTGSIGDTQYF.

This chain connects TRBV5-1 to TRBJ2-3, with 9 bases lining up with TRBD2. CDR3 size: 16 residues. V lost 5 bases to trimming and J lost 2 bases; unmatched junction nucleotides: 9. CDR1 and CDR2 (germline): SGHRS, YFSETQ. CDR3: CASRKGTSSTTDTQYF. CDR3 DNA: TGCGCCAGCAGGAAGGGGACTAGCAGTACCACAGATACGCAGTATTTT.

This clone has more than one count but fewer than ten. The J gene is TRBJ2-2, the V gene TRBV7-8; 9 nucleotides match TRBD1. Losses at the gene ends were 5 bases for V and 7 bases for J; bases not matched to a gene: 11. The germline V gene encodes CDR1 SGHVS and CDR2 FQNEAQ. This CDR3 is 16 amino acids long. The CDR3 DNA is TGTGCCAGCAGCCTCCTCCGGACAGGGGAGGGCGGGGAGCTGTTTTTT. This translates into CASSLLRTGEGGELFF.

This clone has a count of ten or more. The rearrangement uses TRBV28 and TRBJ2-7, with 7 bases lining up with TRBD2. The CDR3 contains 14 residues. Germline V gives CDR1 MDHEN, CDR2 SYDVKM. J was trimmed by 0 bases and V by 4 bases; bases with no gene match: 3. CDR3 bases: TGTGCCAGCAGTTCGGGGGGAAGCTCCTACGAGCAGTACTTC. Amino acids: CASSSGGSSYEQYF.

This clone was found a few times. The V gene is TRBV28, the J gene TRBJ2-5, with D possibly called TRBD1 or TRBD2 (6 bases each). V was shortened by 5 bases and J by 2 bases, with 15 bases between the two germline ends. This CDR3 spans 15 amino acids. CDR1 and CDR2 (germline): MDHEN, SYDVKM. DNA for the CDR3: TGTGCCAGCAGTCCTCTAGGGGGGCGTCAAGAGACCCAGTACTTC. It is translated as CASSPLGGRQETQYF.

Only a few counts were recorded for this clone. This sequence joins TRBV7-2 and TRBJ2-7, with 10 bases aligning to TRBD1. The germline V gene encodes CDR1 SGHTA and CDR2 FQGNSA. The V segment lost 5 bases and the J segment 2 bases; nucleotides outside the gene matches: 6. The CDR3 spans 15 residues. The CDR3 nucleotides are TGTGCCAGCAGCCGGGACAGGGGCCCCACCTACGAGCAGTACTTC. This gives the protein CASSRDRGPTYEQYF.

This clone was found a few times. The V and J genes are TRBV7-2 and TRBJ2-7, with 8 nucleotides matching TRBD2. The CDR3 totals 13 residues. Per germline, CDR1 SGHTA and CDR2 FQGNSA. V lost 11 bases, J lost 6 bases, and 12 bases stayed unmatched. Written as DNA, the CDR3 is TGTGCCCATGGGCGGGGGGCTAGTCGCGAGCAGTACTTC. Translating gives CAHGRGASREQYF.

The rearrangement links TRBV6-4 to TRBJ2-5; D call uncertain. V was pared by 4 bases and J by 8 bases, with 14 bases between. CDR1 is MRHNA and CDR2 is SNTAGT in the germline V gene. The CDR3 runs to 13 residues. The CDR3 sequence: CASSVASLGTQYF. CDR3 in DNA: TGTGCCAGCAGTGTCGCATCCCTAGGAACCCAGTACTTC.

Remarks on this clone: The sample holds other DNA sequences that translate to the same CDR3. V is TRBV9 and J is TRBJ2-1, with TRBD2 identical over 11 bases. With 5 bases clipped from V and 5 bases from J, the junction kept 6 bases outside the gene matches. CDR1 is SGDLS, CDR2 YYNGEE, per germline. The CDR3 is 15 amino acids. The CDR3 DNA follows: TGTGCCAGCAGTCCTAGCGGGAGGCTCAACAATGAGCAGTTCTTC. Protein: CASSPSGRLNNEQFF.

J is TRBJ2-7 and V is TRBV5-1; 9 bases map to TRBD2. J gave up 2 bases and V 6 bases, and 6 bases lay outside the gene matches. The CDR3 has 14 residues. CDR1 is SGHRS, CDR2 YFSETQ, per germline. CDR3 loop: CASTRSGGTYEQYF. The CDR3, as DNA: TGCGCCAGCACCCGTAGCGGGGGAACCTACGAGCAGTACTTC.

The chain employs TRBV29-1 and TRBJ2-7, with 8 bases aligning to TRBD1. Per the germline V gene, CDR1 is SQVTM and CDR2 is ANQGSEA. CDR3 length: 14 amino acids. The trim removed 3 bases at V and 5 bases at J, leaving 9 bases unmatched. The CDR3 sequence: CSVEGRDRLNEQYF. The CDR3 nucleotides are TGCAGCGTTGAGGGTAGGGACAGGCTGAACGAGCAGTACTTC.

This clone was observed a few times. The V gene is TRBV10-3, the J gene TRBJ2-2; TRBD1 is a possible D gene (6 bases). Deletions cut 7 bases from V and 0 bases from J, with 9 bases between. The CDR3 covers 14 residues. Germline-derived CDR1 and CDR2 are ENHRY and SYGVKD. This CDR3 reads CAIKGTTNTGELFF. CDR3 sequence (DNA): TGTGCCATCAAGGGGACAACGAACACCGGGGAGCTGTTTTTT.

V and J are TRBV5-4 and TRBJ2-3; D uncertain. Germline CDR1 SGHNT, CDR2 YYREEE (reference sequence). This CDR3 has 15 amino acids. V was shortened by 4 bases and J by 3 bases, with 15 bases between the two germline ends. CDR3 coding DNA: TGTGCCAGCAGCAGGGTTTTGACAATGACAGATACGCAGTATTTT. As protein: CASSRVLTMTDTQYF.

This clone has a handful of counts. The chain couples TRBV30 to TRBJ1-1; D is undetermined. Germline CDR1 is GTSNPN and CDR2 is SVGIG (reference sequence). The CDR3 length is 13 residues. Trimming stripped 5 bases from V and 1 base from J, with 11 bases between. Here the CDR3 reads CAWADGENTEAFF. CDR3 coding DNA: TGTGCCTGGGCAGACGGAGAGAACACTGAAGCTTTCTTT.